Listed here are 31 T cell receptor beta chains from one sample, sequenced in a study of T-cell reconstitution after alpha-beta-depleted transplantation in children (dated by TCRdb to about 2016). The library was made by PCR. Sequencing instrument: Illumina HiSeq 2500. Molecular barcoding was employed in the preparation of TCR libraries, with unique molecular identifiers being used to normalize TCRbeta repertoire quantification. TCRdb's own reprocessing of the public reads used fastp at Q25 and MiXCR and kept productive beta chains. Rows with one shared CDR3 protein collapse into an entry with the most common genes and DNA. Within this sample are almost 600,000 distinct CDR3 sequences, with 25% to 30% of them counted one time only. About 35% of the sample comes from the top ten. Taken with the paper, the label for treatment or condition translates to: allogeneic hematopoietic cell transplantation with graft depleted of TCRalphabeta T cells and CD19 B cells.

The source was PBMCs, collected before TCRalphabeta/CD19-depleted stem cell transplant. The receptors here all came from a boy under two years old with Wiskott-Aldrich syndrome, due to receive a stem cell transplant.

This clonotype was seen a handful of times. The chain uses TRBV20-1 and TRBJ2-7, with D tentatively TRBD1 or TRBD2 (5 bases each). This CDR3 contains 12 residues. The germline V gene has CDR1 DFQATT and CDR2 SNEGSKA (reference sequence). The V end lost 6 bases, the J end lost 2 bases, and 11 bases lay between the germline ends. DNA for the CDR3: TGCAGTGCCCGGGACCCGGCCTACGAGCAGTACTTC. Residues: CSARDPAYEQYF.

This clonotype was picked up a small number of times. The chain is built from TRBV5-1 and TRBJ2-7; perhaps D is TRBD1 or TRBD2 (6 bases each). The ends were cut back, 1 base at V and 2 bases at J, with 13 bases in the middle. The V gene's germline CDR1 is SGHRS and CDR2 YFSETQ. The CDR3 totals 15 residues. The DNA for the CDR3 is TGCGCCAGCAGCTTGCCACAGGGAGGAACCTACGAGCAGTACTTC. It codes for CASSLPQGGTYEQYF.

V usage is TRBV2 and J usage is TRBJ2-6; tentatively, D is TRBD2 (5 bases). With 6 bases removed from V and 3 bases from J, the gap between germline ends came to 9 bases. This CDR3 spans 14 amino acids. Germline V gene data show CDR1 as SNHLY and CDR2 as FYNNEI. The DNA for the CDR3 is TGTGCCAGCAGAACTAGTGTTGGGGCCAACGTCCTGACTTTC. Its protein is CASRTSVGANVLTF.

This chain connects TRBV5-1 to TRBJ2-3; 11 positions agree with TRBD2. This CDR3 contains 16 residues. With 4 bases clipped from V and 2 bases from J, the junction kept 6 bases outside the gene matches. Germline assignment: CDR1 SGHRS and CDR2 YFSETQ. This CDR3 is CASSLRLAGFTDTQYF. Here the CDR3 DNA reads TGCGCCAGCAGCCTCCGACTAGCGGGGTTCACAGATACGCAGTATTTT.

This clonotype was found a few times. This rearrangement joins TRBV12-3 or TRBV12-4 to TRBJ2-1; 7 positions match TRBD2. V shed 4 bases and J 2 bases; nucleotides not matched to a gene: 11. This CDR3 region has 17 residues. The CDR3 sequence: CASSSRRASGTYNEQFF. The CDR3 DNA follows: TGTGCCAGCAGTTCCCGGAGGGCTAGCGGTACCTACAATGAGCAGTTCTTC.

In DNA, the CDR3 is TGTGCCAGCAGTGAACTAGCGCCCTACAATGAGCAGTTCTTC. Translated: CASSELAPYNEQFF. The genes are TRBV6-1 and TRBJ2-1; D is possibly TRBD2 (6 bases). The CDR3 spans 14 residues. V shed 2 bases and J shed 2 bases, with 7 bases lying between them. Per the germline V gene, CDR1 is MNHNS and CDR2 is SASEGT.

The table lists this clonotype with a few counts. The rearrangement uses TRBV12-3 or TRBV12-4 and TRBJ1-5; D gene unclear. V lost 2 bases and J 7 bases, leaving 12 bases between the germline ends. The CDR3 length is 14 residues. CDR3 residues: CASSLSGSAQPQHF. Written as DNA, the CDR3 is TGTGCCAGCAGTTTAAGTGGTTCGGCGCAGCCCCAGCATTTT.

The CDR3 DNA reads TGTGCCAGTAAGACGGGGGTAGAGACCCAGTACTTC. It encodes CASKTGVETQYF. The chain employs TRBV2 and TRBJ2-5, with a possible D match to TRBD2 (6 bases). Trimming stripped 9 bases from V and 4 bases from J, with 12 bases between. Germline V CDR1 and CDR2: SNHLY, FYNNEI. The CDR3 covers 12 residues.

The chain has TRBV10-3 and TRBJ2-7, with 9 nucleotides matching TRBD1. The CDR3 extends over 12 amino acids. Germline CDR1 is ENHRY and CDR2 is SYGVKD. V was pared by 8 bases and J by 5 bases, with 4 bases of the junction left unmatched. The CDR3 here is CAIGTGPHEQYF. The CDR3 DNA follows: TGTGCCATCGGGACAGGGCCCCACGAGCAGTACTTC.

V and J are TRBV2 and TRBJ2-7; TRBD2 matches at 9 bases. The CDR3 length is 14 residues. Germline V gene lookup returns CDR1 SNHLY and CDR2 FYNNEI. Trimming at V came to 6 bases and at J to 7 bases, leaving 10 bases not matched to a gene. The chain's CDR3 is CASRAGLASGEQYF. CDR3 sequence (DNA): TGTGCCAGCAGAGCGGGACTAGCTTCAGGAGAGCAGTACTTC.

This clonotype has only a few counts. The chain uses TRBV10-3 and TRBJ2-3; tentatively, D is TRBD2 (6 bases). V lost 4 bases and J 6 bases, leaving 20 bases between the germline ends. Per germline, CDR1 ENHRY and CDR2 SYGVKD. This CDR3 has 16 residues. The CDR3 protein is CAISVGGLPNRDTQYF. The CDR3 DNA follows: TGTGCCATCAGTGTGGGGGGTCTTCCCAACCGCGATACGCAGTATTTT.

The chain carries TRBV12-3 or TRBV12-4 and TRBJ2-3, with 8 bases fitting TRBD1. The CDR3 sequence is 13 residues long. The trim removed 4 bases at V and 7 bases at J, leaving 4 bases unmatched. The CDR3 sequence is CASSSGGGNTQYF. In nucleotides, the CDR3 is TGTGCCAGCAGTTCAGGGGGCGGAAATACGCAGTATTTT.

This clonotype came up a few times. V and J are TRBV19 and TRBJ2-3; D not certain. This CDR3 has 12 residues. V lost 1 base and J 7 bases, leaving 6 bases between the germline ends. Germline V lookup: CDR1 LNHDA, CDR2 SQIVND (reference sequence). Here the CDR3 reads CASSIVGNTQYF. DNA for the CDR3: TGTGCCAGTAGTATAGTAGGGAATACGCAGTATTTT.

This clonotype was picked up a small number of times. The chain combines TRBV3-1 with TRBJ2-5, with D hard to call. The CDR3 runs 12 residues. V was pared by 3 bases and J by 5 bases, with 7 bases between. Germline V gene data show CDR1 as LGHDT and CDR2 as YNNKEL (reference sequence). The chain's CDR3 is CASSHSRETQYF. The CDR3 DNA sequence: TGTGCCAGCAGCCACTCCAGGGAGACCCAGTACTTC.

This clonotype was counted a few times. The rearrangement uses TRBV15 and TRBJ2-2; TRBD1 is a possible D gene (5 bases). The CDR3 has 14 residues. Germline assignment: CDR1 LNHNV and CDR2 YYDKDF (reference sequence). Trimming pared 3 bases from V and 3 bases from J, leaving 8 bases between. The CDR3 region is CATSSDSYTGELFF. In DNA form, the CDR3 reads TGTGCCACCAGCAGCGACAGTTACACCGGGGAGCTGTTTTTT.

The chain couples TRBV20-1 to TRBJ2-1; 8 bases map to TRBD2. Germline V gene sequence: CDR1 DFQATT, CDR2 SNEGSKA (reference sequence). The CDR3 is 15 residues long. J lost 6 bases, V lost 1 base, and 8 bases had no gene match. For the CDR3, the DNA is TGCAGTGCTAGAGGCCGGGAGGGCCCTATCAATGAGCAGTTCTTC. It codes for CSARGREGPINEQFF.

This clonotype came up once. CDR3 sequence: CASSRTGSPGLGYGYTF. Here the CDR3 DNA reads TGCGCCAGCAGCCGGACAGGGTCCCCGGGCCTGGGCTATGGCTACACCTTC. The V gene is TRBV5-1, the J gene TRBJ1-2, with 8 bases identical to TRBD1. J gave up 4 bases and V 4 bases, and 15 bases lay outside the gene matches. Germline V CDR1 and CDR2: SGHRS, YFSETQ. This CDR3 is 17 amino acids long.

The V call is TRBV2, the J call TRBJ2-7; a possible D gene is TRBD1 (5 bases). Germline V CDR1 and CDR2: SNHLY, FYNNEI. This CDR3 has 15 residues. V lost 4 bases and J lost 0, with 13 bases in between. DNA of the CDR3: TGTGCCAGCAGTGCAACAGGAACAGGCTCCTACGAGCAGTACTTC. The encoded protein is CASSATGTGSYEQYF.

This clonotype was seen only a few times. V gene TRBV29-1 combines with J gene TRBJ1-5; D call uncertain. CDR3 length: 16 amino acids. CDR1 and CDR2 (germline): SQVTM, ANQGSEA. V was trimmed by 3 bases and J by 9 bases, leaving 24 bases between them. In DNA form, the CDR3 reads TGCAGCGTTGACAGCCCGGTGGGCTGTTATCACCGGCCCCAGCATTTT. Its protein product is CSVDSPVGCYHRPQHF.

This clonotype has a handful of counts. This chain connects TRBV6-5 to TRBJ2-1; D remains ambiguous. Trimming left V 0 bases short and J 3 bases short, with 6 bases between. The CDR3 extends over 14 amino acids. Germline V lookup: CDR1 MNHEY, CDR2 SVGAGI. CDR3 sequence: CASSYSKDYNEQFF. CDR3 coding DNA: TGTGCCAGCAGTTACTCGAAGGACTACAATGAGCAGTTCTTC.

In its sample, this clonotype was seen a few times. The V call is TRBV25-1, the J call TRBJ1-6; tentatively, D is TRBD1 (5 bases). V was shortened by 5 bases and J by 4 bases, with 12 bases between the two germline ends. Germline V gives CDR1 MGHDK, CDR2 SYGVNS. There are 15 residues in the CDR3. Here the CDR3 reads CASSPETAYNSPLHF. In nucleotides, the CDR3 is TGTGCCAGCAGTCCAGAGACAGCTTATAATTCACCCCTCCACTTT.

This clonotype has a handful of counts. The genes are TRBV21-1 and TRBJ2-7; the table calls TRBD1, which could not be checked here. TRBV21-1 is a pseudogene segment. The CDR3 length is 16 residues. CDR3 nucleotide sequence: TGTGCCAGCAGCAAGTCGGCGCACAAGTTTAATTGCGAGCAGTACTTC. Translated: CASSKSAHKFNCEQYF.

V usage is TRBV11-2 and J usage is TRBJ1-6; D gene unclear. V dropped 4 bases and J dropped 0 bases, with 19 bases sitting between them. The CDR3 totals 19 residues. Per germline, CDR1 SGHAT and CDR2 FQNNGV. The CDR3, as DNA: TGTGCCAGCAGCTCCCCCGGGGTGGCAAAGAGCTCCTATAATTCACCCCTCCACTTT. This encodes CASSSPGVAKSSYNSPLHF.

This clonotype was counted many times. Germline is not matched at one junction end, which may reflect a read error. CDR3 in DNA: TGTGCCAGCAGTTTGACGTACCAAGAGACCCAGTACTTC. As protein: CASSLTYQETQYF. This sequence joins TRBV5-1 and TRBJ2-5; D gene unclear. Germline V gives CDR1 SGHRS, CDR2 YFSETQ. This CDR3 is built from 13 residues. Looking up the rest from reference TRBV5-1 and TRBJ2-5 gives the full variable domain: KAGVTQTPRYLIKTRGQQVTLSCSPISGHRSVSWYQQTPGQGLQFLFEYFSETQRNKGNFPGRFSGRQFSNSRSEMNVSTLELGDSALYLCASSLTYQETQYFGPGTRLLVL.

The chain recombines TRBV3-1 with TRBJ2-5; 7 bases agree with TRBD2. Losses at the gene ends were 1 base for V and 2 bases for J; bases not matched to a gene: 7. From germline, CDR1 is LGHDT and CDR2 YNNKEL (reference sequence). This CDR3 contains 16 residues. DNA for the CDR3: TGTGCCAGCAGCCAAGTACGGGCTAGCGGACAAGAGACCCAGTACTTC. It specifies CASSQVRASGQETQYF.

V is TRBV6-2 or TRBV6-3 and J is TRBJ2-1; possibly TRBD2 for D (6 bases). Germline values: CDR1 MNHEY, CDR2 SVGEGT. This CDR3 is built from 12 residues. Trimming removed 6 bases from V and 6 bases from J, with 9 bases in between. The CDR3 reads CASRTGVNEQFF. The CDR3 bases are TGTGCCAGCAGGACGGGGGTCAATGAGCAGTTCTTC.

Only a few counts were recorded for this clonotype. V and J are TRBV7-2 and TRBJ2-1; possible D gene TRBD2, 5 bases. Germline CDR1 reads SGHTA; CDR2 reads FQGNSA. The CDR3 loop spans 14 amino acids. V dropped 3 bases and J dropped 7 bases, with 13 bases sitting between them. CDR3 nucleotide sequence: TGTGCCAGCAGCTTTTCCGGGGTAGTAAATGAGCAGTTCTTC. This codes for CASSFSGVVNEQFF.

This clonotype was seen a handful of times. The chain carries TRBV5-1 and TRBJ2-3; possible D gene TRBD1, 6 bases. V was cut by 8 bases and J by 4 bases, with 11 bases left in between. This CDR3 has 12 amino acids. Germline-derived CDR1 and CDR2 are SGHRS and YFSETQ. The CDR3 DNA reads TGCGCCAGTCGAGAGGGGGCAGATACGCAGTATTTT. This sequence encodes CASREGADTQYF.

V and J are TRBV10-3 and TRBJ2-2; D may be TRBD2 (5 bases). Trimming shortened V by 6 bases and J by 6 bases, and 14 bases separated the two germline ends. Germline values: CDR1 ENHRY, CDR2 SYGVKD. The CDR3 runs 14 residues. The CDR3, as DNA: TGTGCCATCAGGTCCCTAGCTCAATCCGGGGAGCTGTTTTTT. It encodes CAIRSLAQSGELFF.

The chain combines TRBV12-3 or TRBV12-4 with TRBJ2-2; 9 bases line up with TRBD1. This CDR3 is 16 amino acids long. V was clipped by 5 bases and J by 4 bases; unmatched bases: 8. The CDR3 nucleotides read TGTGCCAGCAGTCCAGCCGGGACAGGGACCACCGGGGAGCTGTTTTTT. Encoded protein: CASSPAGTGTTGELFF.

This chain's CDR3 is CASSPWEGLGEQYF. The CDR3 DNA reads TGCGCCAGCAGCCCTTGGGAAGGGCTGGGTGAGCAGTACTTC. The V gene is TRBV5-1, the J gene TRBJ2-7; D unresolved. This CDR3 contains 14 residues. Germline V lookup: CDR1 SGHRS, CDR2 YFSETQ. The germline V and J ends were trimmed by 4 bases and 7 bases, with 18 bases remaining between them. Combining the CDR3 with reference TRBV5-1 and TRBJ2-7 gives the whole variable domain KAGVTQTPRYLIKTRGQQVTLSCSPISGHRSVSWYQQTPGQGLQFLFEYFSETQRNKGNFPGRFSGRQFSNSRSEMNVSTLELGDSALYLCASSPWEGLGEQYFGPGTRLTVT.